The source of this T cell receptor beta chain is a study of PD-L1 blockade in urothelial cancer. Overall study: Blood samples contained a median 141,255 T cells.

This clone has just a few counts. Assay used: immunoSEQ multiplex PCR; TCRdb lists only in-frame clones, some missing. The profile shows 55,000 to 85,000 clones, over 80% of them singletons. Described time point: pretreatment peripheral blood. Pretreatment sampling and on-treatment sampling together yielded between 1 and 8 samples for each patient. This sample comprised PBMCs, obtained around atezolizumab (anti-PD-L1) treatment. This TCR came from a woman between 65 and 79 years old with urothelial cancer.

The CDR3 is CASSRSGPPSYNEQFF. CDR3 DNA sequence: TGTGCCAGCTCACGGAGCGGCCCCCCCTCCTACAATGAGCAGTTCTTC. The chain joins TRBV18 to TRBJ2-1; weak D call: TRBD2 (5 bases). This CDR3 has 16 amino acids. V was cut by 4 bases and J by 0 bases, with 13 bases left in between. Germline V gene sequence: CDR1 KGHSH, CDR2 LQKENI.